This TCR beta chain was sequenced in a study of T cells of healthy individuals. The CDR3 runs 16 residues. Germline lookup yields CDR1 MDHEN and CDR2 SYDVKM. With V trimmed by 5 bases and J by 1 base, 8 bases remained unmatched. TCRdb analysed the 5' RACE reads with MiXCR anew, one entry per CDR3 protein. Here the sample spans some 85,000 distinct CDR3 sequences, approximately 5.4% being singletons. The V and J genes are TRBV28 and TRBJ2-7; the match to TRBD1 covers 10 bases. The TCR comes from a female donor in good health. The CDR3 reads CASSPGTGAYSYEQYF. The DNA of the CDR3 is TGTGCCAGCAGTCCCGGGACAGGGGCATATTCCTACGAGCAGTACTTC.